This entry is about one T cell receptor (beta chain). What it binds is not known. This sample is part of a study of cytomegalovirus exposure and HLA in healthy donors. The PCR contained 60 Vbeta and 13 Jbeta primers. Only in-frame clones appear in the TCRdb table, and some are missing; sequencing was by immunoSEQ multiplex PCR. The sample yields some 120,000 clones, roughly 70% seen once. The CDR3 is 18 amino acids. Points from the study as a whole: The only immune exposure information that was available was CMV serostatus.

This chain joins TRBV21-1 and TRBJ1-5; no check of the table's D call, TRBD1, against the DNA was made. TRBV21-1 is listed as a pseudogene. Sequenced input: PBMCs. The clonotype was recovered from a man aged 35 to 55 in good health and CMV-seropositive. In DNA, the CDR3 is TGTGCCAGCAGCAAAGGAGGTCGACAGGGGGATAGCAATCAGCCCCAGCATTTT. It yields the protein CASSKGGRQGDSNQPQHF.